This T cell receptor (beta chain) originates from a study of blood T cell repertoires in COVID-19. This clone was seen more than once but under ten times. All enrollees were roughly 18 to 89 years old and from under 25 US areas. In the authors' methods: Nucleated cell counts were estimated from reference gene primer amplification. Using immunoSEQ multiplex PCR, the repertoire was profiled, and TCRdb retains in-frame clones only, with some absent. The V and J calls and clone size come from that table; D and trimming were worked out from the DNA. The data hold 150,000 or so clones, with roughly nine tenths observed a single time. Germline values: CDR1 LNHDA, CDR2 SQIVND (reference sequence). The V gene lost 3 bases and the J gene lost 4 bases, with 12 bases spanning the gap. The CDR3 length is 14 residues.

The chain couples TRBV19 to TRBJ1-1; a possible D gene is TRBD1 (5 bases). The receptor's source is a woman in her fifties or sixties who had recovered from COVID-19. The sequenced sample consisted of PBMCs or T cells enriched from blood (not recorded which). CDR3 nucleotides: TGTGCCAGTAGTATTTACCAGGGTCCCACTGAAGCTTTCTTT. It specifies CASSIYQGPTEAFF. Full variable domain (outside the CDR3, taken from reference TRBV19 and TRBJ1-1): DGGITQSPKYLFRKEGQNVTLSCEQNLNHDAMYWYRQDPGQGLRLIYYSQIVNDFQKGDIAEGYSVSREKKESFPLTVTSAQKNPTAFYLCASSIYQGPTEAFFGQGTRLTVV.